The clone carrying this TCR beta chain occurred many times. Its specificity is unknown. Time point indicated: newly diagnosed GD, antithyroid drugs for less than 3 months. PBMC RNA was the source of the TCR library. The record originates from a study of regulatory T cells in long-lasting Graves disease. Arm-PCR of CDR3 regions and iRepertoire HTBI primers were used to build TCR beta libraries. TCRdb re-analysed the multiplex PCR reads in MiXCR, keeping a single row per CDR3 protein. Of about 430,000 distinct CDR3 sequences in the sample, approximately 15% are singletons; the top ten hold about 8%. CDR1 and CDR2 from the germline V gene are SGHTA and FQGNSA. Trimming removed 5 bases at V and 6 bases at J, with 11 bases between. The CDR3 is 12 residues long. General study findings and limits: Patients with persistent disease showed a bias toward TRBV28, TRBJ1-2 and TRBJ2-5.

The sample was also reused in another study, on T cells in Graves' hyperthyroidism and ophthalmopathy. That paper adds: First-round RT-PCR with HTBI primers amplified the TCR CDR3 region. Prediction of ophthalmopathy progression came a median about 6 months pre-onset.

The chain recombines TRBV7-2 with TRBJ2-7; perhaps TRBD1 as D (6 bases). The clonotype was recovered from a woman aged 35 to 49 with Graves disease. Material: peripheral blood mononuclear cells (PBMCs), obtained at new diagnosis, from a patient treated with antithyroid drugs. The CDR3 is CASSIQGSEQYF. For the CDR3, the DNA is TGTGCCAGCAGCATACAGGGAAGCGAGCAGTACTTC.